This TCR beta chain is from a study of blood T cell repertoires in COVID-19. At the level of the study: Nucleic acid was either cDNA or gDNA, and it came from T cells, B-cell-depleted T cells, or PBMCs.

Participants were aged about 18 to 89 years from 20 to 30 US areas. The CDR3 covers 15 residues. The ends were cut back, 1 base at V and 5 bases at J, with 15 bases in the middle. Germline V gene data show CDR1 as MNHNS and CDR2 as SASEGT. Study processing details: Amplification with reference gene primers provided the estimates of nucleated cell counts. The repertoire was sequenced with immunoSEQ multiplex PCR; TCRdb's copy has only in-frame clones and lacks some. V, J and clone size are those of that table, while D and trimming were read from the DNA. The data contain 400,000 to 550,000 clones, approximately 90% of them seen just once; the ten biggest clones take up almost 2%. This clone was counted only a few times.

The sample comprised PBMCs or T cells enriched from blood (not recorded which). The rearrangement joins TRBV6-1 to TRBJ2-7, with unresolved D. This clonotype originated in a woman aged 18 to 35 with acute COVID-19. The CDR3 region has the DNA TGTGCCAGCAGTGAAGGGCGGTGGAATGGCGACGAGCAGTACTTC. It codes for CASSEGRWNGDEQYF.